This is a list of T cell receptor beta chains from one sample in a study of stem cell transplantation in POMP-related autoinflammatory disease. Repertoires were generated with immunoSEQ multiplex PCR, while TCRdb's copy carries only in-frame clones and drops some. Of tens of thousands of clones in the sample, roughly 93% were seen once. Sequenced here: CD4+ T cells from PBMCs, sampled after stem cell transplantation. Every receptor here comes from a human patient with POMP-related autoinflammation and immune dysregulation (PRAID). The T cells may partly be graft donor cells. CDR3s include the opening cysteine and the closing phenylalanine or tryptophan. The D gene is left open where the match is weak. Clone sizes are given selectively: once, few, many, or a class where the clone is expanded.

abundance,j_gene,v_gene,d_gene,CDR3nt,CDR3aa
-,TRBJ1-5,TRBV19,-,TGTGCCAGTAGTATTGCGAGCAATCAGCCCCAGCATTTT,CASSIASNQPQHF
-,TRBJ1-1,TRBV11-1,-,TGTGCCAGCAGCTTTTTAACAGCCTTGAACACTGAAGCTTTCTTT,CASSFLTALNTEAFF
few,TRBJ1-6,TRBV5-8,-,TGTGCCAGCAGCCGGGACTGGGGCAATTCACCCCTCCACTTT,CASSRDWGNSPLHF
-,TRBJ2-6,TRBV5-8,-,TGTGCCAGCAGCTACCAGGGAACTGGGGCCAACGTCCTGACTTTC,CASSYQGTGANVLTF
-,TRBJ2-2,TRBV7-9,TRBD2,TGTGCCAGCAGCTTGGCGGGGGGGTCTCGGACCGGGGAGCTGTTTTTT,CASSLAGGSRTGELFF
-,TRBJ1-2,TRBV18,-,TGTGCCAGCTCTGGGAACCGGGACGGAAACTATGGCTACACCTTC,CASSGNRDGNYGYTF
-,TRBJ1-1,TRBV19,-,TGTGCCAGTAGTATAATAAGATCGAACACTGAAGCTTTCTTT,CASSIIRSNTEAFF
-,TRBJ1-2,TRBV28,-,TGTGCCAGCAGTTTACCCCAGGGATCTAACTATGGCTACACCTTC,CASSLPQGSNYGYTF
once,TRBJ2-1,TRBV7-3,-,TGTGCCAGCAGCTTAAAGGGGGGCAATGAGCAGTTCTTC,CASSLKGGNEQFF
once,TRBJ2-3,TRBV28,TRBD2,TGTGCCAGCAGTCCCCTAGCGGGCGACGGAACAGATACGCAGTATTTT,CASSPLAGDGTDTQYF
-,TRBJ2-1,TRBV2,TRBD1,TGTGCCAGCAGTACTTACAGGGGGCCCTACAATGAGCAGTTCTTC,CASSTYRGPYNEQFF
-,TRBJ2-2,TRBV6-5,TRBD1,TGTGCCATCGACAGGGGGCCGAACACCGGGGAGCTGTTTTTT,CAIDRGPNTGELFF
-,TRBJ2-4,TRBV2,TRBD1,TGTGCCACCTCAGGGGGCGCAGAGACCAAAAACATTCAGTACTTC,CATSGGAETKNIQYF
-,TRBJ2-3,TRBV28,TRBD1,TGTGCCAGCAGCCCTACCGACAGGGTTTTCCTTGCAGATACGCAGTATTTT,CASSPTDRVFLADTQYF
-,TRBJ2-2,TRBV19,-,TGTGCCAGTAGTATTGGGGCAGCGGTCACCGGGGAGCTGTTTTTT,CASSIGAAVTGELFF
-,TRBJ2-3,TRBV2,-,TGTGCCAGCAGGTGGGACCTTGACACAGATACGCAGTATTTT,CASRWDLDTDTQYF
-,TRBJ2-7,TRBV10-3,-,TGTGCCATCAGTGGAGCTGTGCCCACCTACGAGCAGTACTTC,CAISGAVPTYEQYF
-,TRBJ1-2,TRBV20-1,-,TGCAGTGCTCCCGGGGCACTCGGCTACACCTTC,CSAPGALGYTF
-,TRBJ2-5,TRBV3-1/TRBV3-2,-,TGTGCCAGCAGCCAAAAGTGGGAGACCCAGTACTTC,CASSQKWETQYF
-,TRBJ2-1,TRBV29-1,-,TGCAGCGTTGTGGGATCCCCGAGCTCCTACAATGAGCAGTTCTTC,CSVVGSPSSYNEQFF
-,TRBJ2-2,TRBV5-1,TRBD2,TGCGCCAGCAGCCCAGTGAGCGGGGCCCCCGGGGAGCTGTTTTTT,CASSPVSGAPGELFF
-,TRBJ2-5,TRBV6-2/TRBV6-3,TRBD2,TGTGCCAGCAGTTACTCCATACTAGCGCAAGAGACCCAGTACTTC,CASSYSILAQETQYF